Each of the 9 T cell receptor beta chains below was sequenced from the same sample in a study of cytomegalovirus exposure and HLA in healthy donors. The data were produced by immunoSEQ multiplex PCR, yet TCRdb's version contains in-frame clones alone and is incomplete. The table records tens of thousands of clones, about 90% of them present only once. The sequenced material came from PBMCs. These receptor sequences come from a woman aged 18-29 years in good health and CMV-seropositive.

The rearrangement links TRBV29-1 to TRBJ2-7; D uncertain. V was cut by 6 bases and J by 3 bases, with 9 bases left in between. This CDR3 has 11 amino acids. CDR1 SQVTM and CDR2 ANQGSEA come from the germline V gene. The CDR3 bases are TGCAGCGTACGCTCAGACTACGAGCAGTACTTC. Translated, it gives CSVRSDYEQYF.

The CDR3: CASRAQGVPNTEAFF. The CDR3 region has the DNA TGCGCCAGCAGAGCTCAGGGGGTTCCGAACACTGAAGCTTTCTTT. The chain joins TRBV10-2 to TRBJ1-1, with TRBD1 matching over 7 bases. CDR1 and CDR2 from the germline V gene are WSHSY and SAAADI. This CDR3 is built from 15 residues. Trimming removed 6 bases from V and 1 base from J; junction bases left unmatched: 8.

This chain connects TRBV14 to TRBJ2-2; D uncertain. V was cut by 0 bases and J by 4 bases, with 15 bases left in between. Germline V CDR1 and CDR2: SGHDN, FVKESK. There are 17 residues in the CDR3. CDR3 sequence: CASSQDKPSDITGELFF. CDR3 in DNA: TGTGCCAGCAGCCAAGATAAGCCCTCAGACATCACCGGGGAGCTGTTTTTT.

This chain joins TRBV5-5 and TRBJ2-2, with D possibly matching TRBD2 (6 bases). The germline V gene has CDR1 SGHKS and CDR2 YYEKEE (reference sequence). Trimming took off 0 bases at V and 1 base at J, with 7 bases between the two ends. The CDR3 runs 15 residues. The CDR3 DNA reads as TGTGCCAGCAGCTTGGTGCGGGGGAACACCGGGGAGCTGTTTTTT. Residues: CASSLVRGNTGELFF.

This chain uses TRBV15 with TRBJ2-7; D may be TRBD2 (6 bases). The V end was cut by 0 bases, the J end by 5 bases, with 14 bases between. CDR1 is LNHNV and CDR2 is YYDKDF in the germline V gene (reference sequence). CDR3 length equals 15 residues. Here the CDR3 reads CATSRDRGFGDEQYF. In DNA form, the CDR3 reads TGTGCCACCAGCAGAGATCGGGGGTTCGGCGACGAGCAGTACTTC.

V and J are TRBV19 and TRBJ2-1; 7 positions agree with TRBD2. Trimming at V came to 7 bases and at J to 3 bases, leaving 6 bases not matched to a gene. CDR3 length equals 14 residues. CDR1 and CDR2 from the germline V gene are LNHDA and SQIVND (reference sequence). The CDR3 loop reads CASTPGGGYNEQFF. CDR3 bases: TGTGCCAGTACCCCTGGGGGGGGCTACAATGAGCAGTTCTTC.

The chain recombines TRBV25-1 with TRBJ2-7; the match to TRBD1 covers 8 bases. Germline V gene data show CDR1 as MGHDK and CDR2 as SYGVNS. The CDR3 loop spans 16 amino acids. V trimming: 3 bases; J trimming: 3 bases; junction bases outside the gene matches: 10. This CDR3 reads CASSDRRTGPFYEQYF. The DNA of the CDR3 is TGTGCCAGCAGTGACCGCCGGACAGGGCCCTTCTACGAGCAGTACTTC.

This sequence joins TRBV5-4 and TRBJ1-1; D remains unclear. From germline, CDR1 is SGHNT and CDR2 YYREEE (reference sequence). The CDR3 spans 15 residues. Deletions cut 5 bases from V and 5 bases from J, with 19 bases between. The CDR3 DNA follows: TGTGCCAGCAGTATATCGGACTCTCCTGGGACTGAAGCTTTCTTT. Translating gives CASSISDSPGTEAFF.

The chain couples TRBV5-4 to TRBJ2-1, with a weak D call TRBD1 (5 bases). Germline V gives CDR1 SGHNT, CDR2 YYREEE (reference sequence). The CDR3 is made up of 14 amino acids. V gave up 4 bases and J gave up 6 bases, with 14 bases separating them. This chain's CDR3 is CASSPRTLGNEQFF. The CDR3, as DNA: TGTGCCAGCAGCCCGCGGACACTCGGCAATGAGCAGTTCTTC.